Listed below are T cell receptor beta chains from one sample, sequenced in a study of CD8 T cells in ankylosing spondylitis. TCRdb fed the 5' RACE reads into MiXCR, producing one record per CDR3 protein. The table lists 250,000 or so distinct CDR3 sequences, more than 20% of them singletons. The sequenced sample was blood, either unsorted or a sorted T cell fraction (not recorded which). Receptors were obtained from a male donor with ankylosing spondylitis or in good health (not recorded which). The CDR3 runs from the conserved cysteine through the conserved F or W. A D gene is named only where the DNA matches it firmly. Clone size is shown for a subset of rows, as once, few, many or a class of expanded clone.

-	few	TRBJ2-7	TRBV12-3/TRBV12-4	TGTGCCAGCAGTTTGTACGGCGACTACGAGCAGTACTTC	CASSLYGDYEQYF
-	-	TRBJ2-3	TRBV6-1	TGTGCCAGCAGTGGGGCCGGGAACACAGATACGCAGTATTTT	CASSGAGNTDTQYF
-	-	TRBJ1-2	TRBV28	TGTGCCAGCAGTTTCCCCTTACGGGGGGGTGGCTACACCTTC	CASSFPLRGGGYTF
-	-	TRBJ1-1	TRBV20-1	TGCAGTGCTCGGAAGGCCACCGCCGCTCCTTTCTTT	CSARKATAAPFF
TRBD1	-	TRBJ2-7	TRBV7-2	TGTGCCAGCAGCTTACAGGGGGTGCTCTCCTACGAGCAGTACTTC	CASSLQGVLSYEQYF
TRBD1	few	TRBJ1-2	TRBV29-1	TGCAGCGGGGGGGACAGGGATGCCCAGGACTACACCTTC	CSGGDRDAQDYTF
TRBD2	few	TRBJ2-5	TRBV4-2	TGTGCCAGCAGCCAAGAGGTACGGGGGGGCGGCGAGACCCAGTACTTC	CASSQEVRGGGETQYF
-	-	TRBJ2-1	TRBV15	TGTGCCACCAGCAGGACCGGAGGGGCGTATGAGCAGTTCTTC	CATSRTGGAYEQFF
-	many	TRBJ2-6	TRBV2	TGTGCCAGCACTACAAGGGGTGCTGGGGCCAACGTCCTGACTTTC	CASTTRGAGANVLTF
-	-	TRBJ2-5	TRBV24-1	TGTGCCACCAGCACAGCTATTCAAGAGACCCAGTACTTC	CATSTAIQETQYF
-	-	TRBJ2-1	TRBV29-1	TGCAGCGGACGGGCTCTGGGGGCCTACAATGAGCAGTTCTTC	CSGRALGAYNEQFF
-	many	TRBJ1-2	TRBV10-2	TGCGCCAGCAGTGATGCGGACTACTATGGCTACACCTTC	CASSDADYYGYTF
TRBD1	many	TRBJ1-3	TRBV20-1	TGCAGTGCTCTCCGGGACAGTGGAAACACCATATATTTT	CSALRDSGNTIYF
-	-	TRBJ2-3	TRBV28	TGTGCCAGCAGTTTCGGCGGGCGAGGGGTTGACAGCGACACAGATACGCAGTATTTT	CASSFGGRGVDSDTDTQYF
-	many	TRBJ1-1	TRBV5-1	TGCGCCAGCAGCTACGGGACTATGAACACTGAAGCTTTCTTT	CASSYGTMNTEAFF
-	few	TRBJ2-2	TRBV6-6	TGTGCCAGCAGTCCCTGGGCCGGGGAGCTGTTTTTT	CASSPWAGELFF
TRBD1	-	TRBJ2-7	TRBV29-1	TGCAGCGTTCGGCGAGGGACAGGGGGCGAGTACGAGCAGTACTTC	CSVRRGTGGEYEQYF
TRBD1	-	TRBJ2-1	TRBV20-1	TGCAGTGCCTGGACAGGGTTGACCTACAATGAGCAGTTCTTC	CSAWTGLTYNEQFF
TRBD1	many	TRBJ2-7	TRBV5-1	TGCGCCAGCAGCTATACAGGGGACCTCGGCGAGCAGTACTTC	CASSYTGDLGEQYF
-	few	TRBJ2-5	TRBV6-6	TGTGCCAGCAGTTATCAGGGGGGTGGGACCCAGTACTTC	CASSYQGGGTQYF
TRBD2	few	TRBJ2-1	TRBV10-3	TGTGCCATCAGTGCCAAAACTAGCGGGGGAGGCTTTTTTGAGCAGTTCTTC	CAISAKTSGGGFFEQFF
-	many	TRBJ1-6	TRBV6-5	TGTGCCAGCAGTTACAGGGGGATTAGTTCACCCCTCCACTTT	CASSYRGISSPLHF
TRBD2	-	TRBJ2-5	TRBV20-1	TGCAGTGCTAGAGATAGCGGGGGGGTCCAAGAGACCCAGTACTTC	CSARDSGGVQETQYF
-	-	TRBJ2-1	TRBV5-1	TGCGCCAGCAGCTTGGTCCCGGGGAATTACAATGAGCAGTTCTTC	CASSLVPGNYNEQFF
-	many	TRBJ2-4	TRBV11-2	TGTGCCAGCATCCCCCGATGTGGGGAAGGGGCCAAAAACATTCAGTACTTC	CASIPRCGEGAKNIQYF
-	-	TRBJ1-6	TRBV7-2	TGTGCCAGCAGCCTATTCGGGGGGGCTGGCAATTCACCCCTCCACTTT	CASSLFGGAGNSPLHF
TRBD1	many	TRBJ2-3	TRBV9	TGTGCCAGCACAGACAGGGGGCTCGCAGATACGCAGTATTTT	CASTDRGLADTQYF
TRBD2	many	TRBJ2-3	TRBV28	TGTGCCAGCAGCTCTTTAGCGGGGGGGCGAACTTCAGATACGCAGTATTTT	CASSSLAGGRTSDTQYF
-	-	TRBJ2-7	TRBV30	TGTGCCTGGAGTCGTCAAGAAGGCTACGAGCAGTACTTC	CAWSRQEGYEQYF
-	many	TRBJ1-1	TRBV7-3	TGTGCCAGCGCGTCAGGGGCGAACACTGAAGCTTTCTTT	CASASGANTEAFF
-	many	TRBJ2-3	TRBV20-1	TGCAGTGCCCATCGGACTAGCACAGATACGCAGTATTTT	CSAHRTSTDTQYF
-	many	TRBJ1-5	TRBV12-3/TRBV12-4	TGTGCCAGCAGACCCCGGGGAAGAGGCAATCAGCCCCAGCATTTT	CASRPRGRGNQPQHF
TRBD2	few	TRBJ2-5	TRBV29-1	TGCAGCGTTGAAGTTGGGCTTGGACTAGACGGTGAGACCCAGTACTTC	CSVEVGLGLDGETQYF
TRBD1	-	TRBJ1-6	TRBV6-1	TGTGCCAGCAGCGGGACAGGGAGCAATTCACCCCTCCACTTT	CASSGTGSNSPLHF
TRBD2	-	TRBJ2-1	TRBV28	TGTGCCAGCAGTTCACCCGCGAGCGGGGGGCGACACTACAATGAGCAGTTCTTC	CASSSPASGGRHYNEQFF
-	once	TRBJ2-3	TRBV5-5	TGTGCCAGCAGCCCGGTGGTGGCGGTTGATACGCAGTATTTT	CASSPVVAVDTQYF
-	-	TRBJ1-5	TRBV20-1	TGCAGTGCTTTCGACAGAGGTCAGCCCCAGCATTTT	CSAFDRGQPQHF
TRBD2	-	TRBJ2-2	TRBV11-2	TGTGCCAGCAGCATAACTAGCGGTGGGGAGCTGTTTTTT	CASSITSGGELFF
-	many	TRBJ2-7	TRBV20-1	TGCAGTAATGGCCCTAAAACCTACGAGCAGTACTTC	CSNGPKTYEQYF
-	many	TRBJ2-1	TRBV4-2	TGTGCCAGCAGCCAAGCCGAAGGGAATGAGCAGTTCTTC	CASSQAEGNEQFF
-	-	TRBJ2-2	TRBV20-1	TGCAGTGTACTAGGGGGGAAGGTGGCCGGGGAGCTGTTTTTT	CSVLGGKVAGELFF